This entry lists 25 T cell receptor beta chains sequenced from one sample in a study of blood T cell repertoires in COVID-19. Assay used: immunoSEQ multiplex PCR; TCRdb lists only in-frame clones, some missing. This table holds about 45,000 clones, approximately 87% found once. Sequencing was performed on peripheral blood. The receptors were gathered from a human donor in a cohort sampled during active COVID-19.

The rearrangement joins TRBV7-2 to TRBJ1-2; D gene unclear. This CDR3 contains 14 residues. CDR1 is SGHTA and CDR2 is FQGNSA in the germline V gene. Trimming shortened V by 1 base and J by 4 bases, and 10 bases separated the two germline ends. CDR3 sequence: CASSLGQEGYGYTF. The CDR3 region has the DNA TGTGCCAGCAGCTTAGGTCAGGAGGGCTATGGCTACACCTTC.

V usage is TRBV12-3 or TRBV12-4 and J usage is TRBJ2-7; TRBD2 is a possible D gene (6 bases). This CDR3 contains 13 residues. The ends were cut back, 1 base at V and 3 bases at J, with 7 bases in the middle. The chain's CDR3 is CASSLGGGYEQYF. The CDR3 region has the DNA TGTGCCAGCAGTTTAGGGGGAGGCTACGAGCAGTACTTC.

Written as DNA, the CDR3 is TGTGCCACCAGTGGACAGCCCAATTCACCCCTCCACTTT. It yields the protein CATSGQPNSPLHF. The chain links TRBV24-1 to TRBJ1-6; a weak D match, TRBD1 (5 bases). The CDR3 has 13 residues. CDR1 and CDR2 (germline): KGHDR, SFDVKD. V shed 5 bases and J shed 7 bases, with 8 bases lying between them.

V and J are TRBV7-9 and TRBJ2-7, with TRBD1 matching 9 bases. The CDR3 length is 17 residues. The V and J ends lost 5 bases and 5 bases, in that order; junction bases with no gene match: 16. CDR1 is SEHNR, CDR2 FQNEAQ, per germline (reference sequence). CDR3 sequence (DNA): TGTGCCAGCAGCCAACCCTCAACGCGACAGGGGGGCGACGAGCAGTACTTC. Translation gives CASSQPSTRQGGDEQYF.

V is TRBV30 and J is TRBJ1-5, with 7 bases lining up with TRBD1. Germline V gives CDR1 GTSNPN, CDR2 SVGIG (reference sequence). The ends lost 4 bases at V and 7 bases at J; junction bases unmatched: 10. This CDR3 contains 14 residues. CDR3 sequence (DNA): TGTGCCTGGACTCAGGGGGTTAAGGGGCAGCCCCAGCATTTT. Its translation is CAWTQGVKGQPQHF.

V is TRBV12-3 or TRBV12-4 and J is TRBJ1-6, with D maybe TRBD1 (5 bases). V gave up 5 bases and J gave up 8 bases, with 10 bases separating them. The CDR3 has 13 residues. In nucleotides, the CDR3 is TGTGCCAGCAGTACTGCAGGGTATTCACCCCTCCACTTT. Its protein product is CASSTAGYSPLHF.

The chain is built from TRBV5-1 and TRBJ1-2; 8 bases are a match to TRBD1. V dropped 1 base and J dropped 4; count of bases not matched to a gene: 3. The germline V gene has CDR1 SGHRS and CDR2 YFSETQ. The CDR3 has 14 residues. The CDR3 here is CASSLTGGIYGYTF. CDR3 sequence (DNA): TGCGCCAGCAGCTTGACAGGGGGTATCTATGGCTACACCTTC.

V usage is TRBV19 and J usage is TRBJ2-7; the match to TRBD1 covers 8 bases. Germline CDR1 LNHDA, CDR2 SQIVND (reference sequence). The CDR3 contains 13 residues. The V and J ends lost 6 bases and 4 bases, in that order; junction bases with no gene match: 5. CDR3 protein: CASRDDRGYEQYF. The CDR3, as DNA: TGTGCCAGTAGGGATGACAGGGGTTACGAGCAGTACTTC.

The chain is built from TRBV30 and TRBJ1-6; D unresolved. V shed 0 bases and J shed 8 bases, with 8 bases lying between them. The CDR3 contains 13 residues. CDR1 and CDR2 from the germline V gene are GTSNPN and SVGIG (reference sequence). The CDR3 loop reads CAWSVLGDSPLHF. The CDR3 DNA reads TGTGCCTGGAGTGTACTGGGCGATTCACCCCTCCACTTT.

This rearrangement joins TRBV19 to TRBJ2-1; 7 positions agree with TRBD2. Germline values: CDR1 LNHDA, CDR2 SQIVND (reference sequence). Trimming at V came to 3 bases and at J to 1 base, leaving 3 bases not matched to a gene. This CDR3 has 15 amino acids. In nucleotides, the CDR3 is TGTGCCAGTAGTATGGGGGGGGGTTCCTACAATGAGCAGTTCTTC. Translation gives CASSMGGGSYNEQFF.

The chain has TRBV10-3 and TRBJ1-5; 11 positions match TRBD1. Germline V gene lookup returns CDR1 ENHRY and CDR2 SYGVKD. This CDR3 has 16 residues. Trimming took 2 bases from V and 6 from J; bases not matched to a gene: 6. CDR3 nucleotides: TGTGCCATCAGTGAGGCGGGACAGGGGGTTCCTCAGCCCCAGCATTTT. The encoded protein is CAISEAGQGVPQPQHF.

The rearrangement uses TRBV19 and TRBJ1-6; 9 positions agree with TRBD1. CDR3 size: 14 residues. Losses at the gene ends were 4 bases for V and 13 bases for J; bases not matched to a gene: 8. CDR1 is LNHDA and CDR2 is SQIVND in the germline V gene (reference sequence). The CDR3 DNA is TGTGCCAGTAGTACCCGGGACAGGGTTTCTCCCCTCCACTTT. Its protein is CASSTRDRVSPLHF.

V and J are TRBV4-1 and TRBJ1-6; D is possibly TRBD1 (5 bases). V lost 0 bases, J lost 7 bases, and 10 bases lay in between. The CDR3 totals 15 residues. Germline loops: CDR1 MGHRA, CDR2 YSYEKL. The CDR3 region is CASSQDNKGNSPLHF. The CDR3 DNA sequence: TGCGCCAGCAGCCAAGATAACAAGGGGAATTCACCCCTCCACTTT.

This chain links TRBV19 with TRBJ1-2; tentatively, D is TRBD1 (5 bases). The V and J ends lost 3 bases and 5 bases respectively, with 10 bases between them. There are 13 residues in the CDR3. Germline-derived CDR1 and CDR2 are LNHDA and SQIVND (reference sequence). The CDR3 protein is CASSMEEGYGYTF. The CDR3 region has the DNA TGTGCCAGTAGTATGGAGGAGGGGTATGGCTACACCTTC.

This clone has a handful of counts. J is TRBJ1-1 and V is TRBV6-1, with 7 bases matching TRBD1. Trimming cost V 1 base and J 5 bases; bases outside gene matches: 7. Germline CDR1 MNHNS, CDR2 SASEGT. The CDR3 length is 15 residues. CDR3 sequence reads: CASSEVGDRGTEAFF. In DNA form, the CDR3 reads TGTGCCAGCAGTGAAGTGGGGGACAGAGGGACTGAAGCTTTCTTT.

The V gene is TRBV19, the J gene TRBJ1-2; 7 bases align to TRBD1. J was trimmed by 3 bases and V by 3 bases; bases with no gene match: 4. The germline V gene encodes CDR1 LNHDA and CDR2 SQIVND (reference sequence). There are 14 residues in the CDR3. The CDR3: CASSIEGADYGYTF. Written as DNA, the CDR3 is TGTGCCAGTAGTATTGAGGGGGCGGACTATGGCTACACCTTC.

The chain is built from TRBV14 and TRBJ2-2, with D maybe TRBD2 (6 bases). The CDR3 covers 16 residues. The germline CDR1 and CDR2 sequences are SGHDN and FVKESK. V was pared by 0 bases and J by 0 bases, with 8 bases between. The CDR3 DNA is TGTGCCAGCAGCCAAGACCGGGGGTCGAACACCGGGGAGCTGTTTTTT. The encoded protein is CASSQDRGSNTGELFF.

The rearrangement links TRBV18 to TRBJ2-7, with D tentatively TRBD2 (7 bases). V gave up 6 bases and J gave up 2 bases, with 11 bases separating them. CDR1 and CDR2 (germline): KGHSH, LQKENI. The CDR3 runs 13 residues. CDR3 in amino acids: CASSSGGPYEQYF. Here the CDR3 DNA reads TGTGCCAGCTCGTCCGGGGGGCCCTACGAGCAGTACTTC.

The rearrangement links TRBV28 to TRBJ1-2; no firm D call. V lost 6 bases, J lost 4 bases, and 18 bases lay in between. Germline lookup yields CDR1 MDHEN and CDR2 SYDVKM. The CDR3 spans 15 residues. DNA of the CDR3: TGTGCCAGCAGCACTCCATCGCCGGGGTCCTATGGCTACACCTTC. Its translation: CASSTPSPGSYGYTF.

The chain uses TRBV7-8 and TRBJ1-2; D is unclear. The ends were cut back, 1 base at V and 0 bases at J, with 15 bases in the middle. The CDR3 length is 17 residues. Germline V gives CDR1 SGHVS, CDR2 FQNEAQ. The CDR3 sequence: CASSLVGQTTTNYGYTF. The CDR3 nucleotides are TGTGCCAGCAGCTTAGTTGGGCAGACAACCACTAACTATGGCTACACCTTC.

V and J are TRBV6-5 and TRBJ1-1, with D perhaps TRBD1 (6 bases). Germline loops: CDR1 MNHEY, CDR2 SVGAGI. Trimming removed 6 bases from V and 7 bases from J, with 15 bases in between. This CDR3 has 13 amino acids. CDR3 in DNA: TGTGCCAGCAGGTCCCCTGGGGGCCGTGAAGCTTTCTTT. It is translated as CASRSPGGREAFF.

The table lists this clone with a count of one. Additional DNA sequences in this sample encode the identical CDR3. The CDR3 sequence: CASTTGNTEAFF. CDR3 in DNA: TGTGCCAGCACTACAGGGAACACTGAAGCTTTCTTT. The chain joins TRBV27 to TRBJ1-1; D possibly corresponds to TRBD1 (5 bases). The CDR3 runs 12 residues. Trimming cost V 7 bases and J 1 base, with 7 bases left between them. The V gene's germline CDR1 is MNHEY and CDR2 SMNVEV (reference sequence).

The chain joins TRBV13 to TRBJ2-1, with D possibly TRBD1 on 6 matching bases. Germline loops: CDR1 PRHDT, CDR2 FYEKMQ (reference sequence). Trimming took 0 bases from V and 0 from J, leaving 6 bases between them. This CDR3 has 15 amino acids. The CDR3 loop reads CASSLGQGSYNEQFF. CDR3 in DNA: TGTGCCAGCAGCTTAGGACAGGGCTCCTACAATGAGCAGTTCTTC.

This chain connects TRBV18 to TRBJ2-2; possible D gene TRBD2, 5 bases. This CDR3 has 13 amino acids. Trimming shortened V by 6 bases and J by 5 bases, and 10 bases separated the two germline ends. Germline V gene data show CDR1 as KGHSH and CDR2 as LQKENI. The CDR3 bases are TGTGCCAGCTCGGATAGCGAGACCGGGGAGCTGTTTTTT. Its translation is CASSDSETGELFF.

The chain recombines TRBV7-8 with TRBJ2-3, with 9 bases matching TRBD1. The junction had 8 bases not matched to a gene; V was cut back by 5 bases and J by 2 bases. Germline-derived CDR1 and CDR2 are SGHVS and FQNEAQ. This CDR3 has 16 amino acids. CDR3 amino acids: CASSPRQGDVTDTQYF. Here the CDR3 DNA reads TGTGCCAGCAGCCCGAGACAGGGGGATGTCACAGATACGCAGTATTTT.